This entry features one TCR beta chain sequence. Antigen: not known. It was CD45RO-negative cells, positively selected for CCR7, that made up naive CD8 cells, with terminally differentiated effector memory CD45RA+ cells excluded. Each donor was a Caucasian adult residing in Nashville, Tennessee. This sample is part of a study of shared clonotypes between healthy human individuals. Approximately 30,000 T cell genomes (approximately 210 ng DNA) went into each sorted-subset replicate. Generated by immunoSEQ multiplex PCR, the TCRdb table keeps only in-frame clones and is missing some. The sample lists more than 2 million clones, approximately 94% occurring once. Study results and limitations: Among non-shared clonotypes, generation probabilities were lower than among those shared by all four donors. Naive CD4 clonotype sharing across several donors was 4% to 5.5%.

The sequence was collected from a man between 18 and 35 years old in good health. What was sequenced was naive CD8+ T cells sorted from blood.

The CDR3 region is CASTPRAGGNTDTQYF. The CDR3 DNA follows: TGCGCCAGCACCCCTCGGGCGGGGGGCAACACAGATACGCAGTATTTT. The chain uses TRBV5-1 and TRBJ2-3, with 8 bases that match TRBD2. The CDR3 totals 16 residues. Unmatched junction bases numbered 11, after V lost 6 bases and J lost 2 bases. Germline V gives CDR1 SGHRS, CDR2 YFSETQ.